What follows are 19 T cell receptor beta chains derived from one specimen sequenced in a study of cytomegalovirus exposure and HLA in healthy donors (dated by TCRdb to 2016 to 2017). Libraries were prepared through the immunoSEQ multiplex PCR assay. A mixture of 60 forward primers for TCR Vbeta segments and 13 reverse primers for TCR Jbeta segments was used in the multiplex PCR. TCRdb mirrors the immuneACCESS table, restricted to in-frame sequences. Some clones are absent from its copies; in checked studies, under half trace to an unresolved V gene, and the reason for the others is unknown. Here the sample has 76,000 or so clones; over 60% occur a single time. 15% to 20% of the sample is in the top ten clones. Material: PBMCs. Every receptor here comes from a woman aged 40 to 50 in good health and CMV-seropositive.

Only a few counts were recorded for this clone. The genes are TRBV28 and TRBJ1-5; 8 positions agree with TRBD1. CDR3 length: 15 amino acids. The germline V gene encodes CDR1 MDHEN and CDR2 SYDVKM. Trimming cost V 4 bases and J 4 bases; bases outside gene matches: 6. CDR3: CASSWPRDRNQPQHF. The CDR3 region has the DNA TGTGCCAGCAGTTGGCCCCGGGACAGGAATCAGCCCCAGCATTTT.

The rearrangement links TRBV4-2 to TRBJ2-5; perhaps TRBD2 as D (6 bases). Trimming pared 4 bases from V and 3 bases from J, leaving 18 bases between. Looked up from germline, CDR1 is LGHNA and CDR2 is YNFKEQ. This CDR3 has 16 residues. CDR3 residues: CASSRESGSGKETQYF. CDR3 sequence (DNA): TGTGCCAGCAGCCGGGAGTCCGGGAGTGGCAAAGAGACCCAGTACTTC.

The chain recombines TRBV10-2 with TRBJ1-2; the match to TRBD1 covers 8 bases. Germline CDR1 WSHSY, CDR2 SAAADI. V dropped 4 bases and J dropped 4; count of bases not matched to a gene: 5. This CDR3 spans 14 amino acids. DNA for the CDR3: TGCGCCAGCAGTGTCGAGACAGGGGCCTATGGCTACACCTTC. Residues: CASSVETGAYGYTF.

The chain couples TRBV6-4 to TRBJ2-3; 7 nucleotides line up with TRBD1. Germline CDR1 MRHNA, CDR2 SNTAGT. J was trimmed by 6 bases and V by 0 bases; bases with no gene match: 3. CDR3 size: 14 residues. As DNA, the CDR3 is TGTGCCAGCAGTGACTCGAAGGGGGCGGATACGCAGTATTTT. Its protein is CASSDSKGADTQYF.

The J gene is TRBJ1-5, the V gene TRBV19; possible D gene TRBD1, 5 bases. The V gene lost 9 bases and the J gene lost 0 bases, with 9 bases spanning the gap. The CDR3 contains 13 residues. Germline values: CDR1 LNHDA, CDR2 SQIVND (reference sequence). This CDR3 is CASDSNSNQPQHF. CDR3 DNA sequence: TGTGCCAGCGACAGTAATAGCAATCAGCCCCAGCATTTT.

The chain combines TRBV11-2 with TRBJ2-7; 7 nucleotides agree with TRBD1. CDR3 length: 16 amino acids. Germline V gives CDR1 SGHAT, CDR2 FQNNGV. The ends lost 4 bases at V and 0 bases at J; junction bases unmatched: 9. The CDR3 is CASSSAGTALSYEQYF. For the CDR3, the DNA is TGTGCCAGCAGCTCTGCAGGGACAGCCCTCTCCTACGAGCAGTACTTC.

The chain carries TRBV30 and TRBJ1-5, with a possible D match to TRBD1 (5 bases). V lost 3 bases, J lost 4 bases, and 10 bases lay in between. The CDR3 sequence is 13 residues long. The germline CDR1 and CDR2 sequences are GTSNPN and SVGIG (reference sequence). CDR3 in DNA: TGTGCCTGGAGCGGGGGGTTGAATCAGCCCCAGCATTTT. Translation: CAWSGGLNQPQHF.

This clone was counted only a few times. CDR3 loop: CASSESRGSRDTQYF. In nucleotides, the CDR3 is TGTGCCAGCAGTGAGTCGCGGGGGTCGCGGGATACGCAGTATTTT. This sequence joins TRBV6-4 and TRBJ2-3; 7 bases map to TRBD2. J was trimmed by 6 bases and V by 3 bases; bases with no gene match: 9. The CDR3 consists of 15 residues. Germline-derived CDR1 and CDR2 are MRHNA and SNTAGT.

This rearrangement joins TRBV27 to TRBJ1-5; D remains ambiguous. This CDR3 is built from 12 residues. V was clipped by 3 bases and J by 4 bases, with 4 bases between them. CDR1 is MNHEY and CDR2 is SMNVEV in the germline V gene (reference sequence). The CDR3 DNA reads as TGTGCCAGCAGTTTTGAGAATCAGCCCCAGCATTTT. It yields the protein CASSFENQPQHF.

The rearrangement joins TRBV29-1 to TRBJ1-1; D is possibly TRBD1 (5 bases). Germline CDR1 is SQVTM and CDR2 is ANQGSEA. Trimming removed 0 bases at V and 1 base at J, with 12 bases between. The CDR3 loop spans 15 amino acids. The CDR3 region has the DNA TGCAGCGTTGAAGAGAGCGCCAGGGAGAACACTGAAGCTTTCTTT. Protein product: CSVEESARENTEAFF.

The rearrangement joins TRBV2 to TRBJ2-5; the match to TRBD1 covers 7 bases. The CDR3 consists of 13 residues. Germline CDR1 reads SNHLY; CDR2 reads FYNNEI. The junction had 10 bases not matched to a gene; V was cut back by 10 bases and J by 5 bases. The CDR3 loop reads CAIDRASVETQYF. The CDR3 nucleotides are TGTGCCATCGACAGGGCCTCGGTGGAGACCCAGTACTTC.

This clone was seen only a few times. This chain connects TRBV5-1 to TRBJ2-1; TRBD2 aligns across 9 bases. Per germline, CDR1 SGHRS and CDR2 YFSETQ. V lost 5 bases to trimming and J lost 6 bases; unmatched junction nucleotides: 6. The CDR3 has 14 amino acids. The CDR3 sequence: CASSRREGTNEQFF. Here the CDR3 DNA reads TGCGCCAGCAGTAGGCGGGAGGGCACCAATGAGCAGTTCTTC. Filled out from reference TRBV5-1 and TRBJ2-1, the complete variable domain reads KAGVTQTPRYLIKTRGQQVTLSCSPISGHRSVSWYQQTPGQGLQFLFEYFSETQRNKGNFPGRFSGRQFSNSRSEMNVSTLELGDSALYLCASSRREGTNEQFFGPGTRLTVL.

CDR3 loop: CASSTTGSVTQHF. Here the CDR3 DNA reads TGTGCCAGCAGTACCACAGGTTCAGTGACCCAGCATTTT. The rearrangement links TRBV28 to TRBJ1-5, with a weak D call TRBD1 (5 bases). V lost 5 bases and J 11 bases, leaving 16 bases between the germline ends. Germline V lookup: CDR1 MDHEN, CDR2 SYDVKM. The CDR3 loop spans 13 amino acids.

This clone has more than one count but fewer than ten. The V call is TRBV27, the J call TRBJ1-1; a weak D match, TRBD1 (5 bases). CDR1 MNHEY and CDR2 SMNVEV come from the germline V gene (reference sequence). The CDR3 runs 15 residues. The V and J ends lost 8 bases and 3 bases respectively, with 19 bases between them. This chain's CDR3 is CASYRQPISDTEAFF. CDR3 nucleotide sequence: TGTGCCAGCTATCGACAGCCGATTTCCGACACTGAAGCTTTCTTT.

The V and J genes are TRBV27 and TRBJ1-5; D gene ambiguous. V shed 8 bases and J shed 2 bases, with 10 bases lying between them. This CDR3 comprises 13 residues. Germline CDR1 reads MNHEY; CDR2 reads SMNVEV (reference sequence). CDR3 protein: CASGMGGNQPQHF. The CDR3 coding sequence is TGTGCCAGCGGAATGGGCGGCAATCAGCCCCAGCATTTT.

The V call is TRBV6-5, the J call TRBJ2-5; a possible D gene is TRBD2 (5 bases). Trimming took off 6 bases at V and 7 bases at J, with 15 bases between the two ends. CDR3 length equals 13 residues. In germline, CDR1 is MNHEY, CDR2 SVGAGI. The CDR3 protein is CASSLLEGGTQYF. The CDR3 DNA reads as TGTGCCAGCAGCCTACTCGAAGGAGGGACCCAGTACTTC.

A few counts support this clone. This rearrangement joins TRBV28 to TRBJ1-5; D gene unclear. The CDR3 spans 14 residues. Looked up from germline, CDR1 is MDHEN and CDR2 is SYDVKM. Trimming shortened V by 6 bases and J by 2 bases, and 11 bases separated the two germline ends. The CDR3, as DNA: TGTGCCAGCAGCTTGTGGGGAGGCAATCAGCCCCAGCATTTT. Translated, it gives CASSLWGGNQPQHF.

The rearrangement joins TRBV27 to TRBJ2-2; 7 bases fit TRBD1. The CDR3 extends over 15 amino acids. From germline, CDR1 is MNHEY and CDR2 SMNVEV (reference sequence). The junction had 9 bases not matched to a gene; V was cut back by 7 bases and J by 4 bases. The CDR3 loop is CASTVTGTITGELFF. In nucleotides, the CDR3 is TGTGCCAGCACCGTGACAGGGACGATCACCGGGGAGCTGTTTTTT.

The chain uses TRBV4-2 and TRBJ1-4; D gene unclear. Trimming stripped 4 bases from V and 8 bases from J, with 17 bases between. This CDR3 has 15 residues. Germline lookup yields CDR1 LGHNA and CDR2 YNFKEQ. The CDR3 loop is CASSRRGEGGEKLFF. CDR3 in DNA: TGTGCCAGCAGCCGCCGTGGGGAGGGAGGCGAAAAACTGTTTTTT.